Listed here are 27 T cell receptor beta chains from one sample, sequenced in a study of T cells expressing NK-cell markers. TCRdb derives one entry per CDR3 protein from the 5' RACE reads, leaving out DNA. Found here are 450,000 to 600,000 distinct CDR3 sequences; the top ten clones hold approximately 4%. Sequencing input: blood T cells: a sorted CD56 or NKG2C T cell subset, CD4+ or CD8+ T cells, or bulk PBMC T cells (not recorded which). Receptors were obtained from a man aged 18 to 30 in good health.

This chain's CDR3 is CASSLRDVSFF. The chain recombines TRBV12-3 or TRBV12-4 with TRBJ2-1; without DNA, the TCRdb call of TRBD1 cannot be checked. The CDR3 covers 11 residues.

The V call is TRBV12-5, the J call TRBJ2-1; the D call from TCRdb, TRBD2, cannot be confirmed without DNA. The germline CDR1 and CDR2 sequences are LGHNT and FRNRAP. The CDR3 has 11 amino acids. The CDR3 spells CASGLEGEQFF.

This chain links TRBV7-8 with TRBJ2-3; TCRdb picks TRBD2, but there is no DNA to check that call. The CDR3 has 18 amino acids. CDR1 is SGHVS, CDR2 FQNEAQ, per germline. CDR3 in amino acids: CASSQRIPGLVVTDTQYF.

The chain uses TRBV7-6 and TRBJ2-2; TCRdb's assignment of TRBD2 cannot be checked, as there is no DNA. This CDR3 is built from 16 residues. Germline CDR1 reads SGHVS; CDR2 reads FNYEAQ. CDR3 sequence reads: CASSLAGGTNTGELFF.

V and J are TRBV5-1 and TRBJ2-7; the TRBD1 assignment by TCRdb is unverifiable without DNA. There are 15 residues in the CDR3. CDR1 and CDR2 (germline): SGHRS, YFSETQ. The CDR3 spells CASSLGGTGSYEQYF.

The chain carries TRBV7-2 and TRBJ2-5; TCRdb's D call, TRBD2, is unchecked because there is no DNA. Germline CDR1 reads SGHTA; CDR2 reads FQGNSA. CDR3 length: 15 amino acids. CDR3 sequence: CASQKEGLATETQYF.

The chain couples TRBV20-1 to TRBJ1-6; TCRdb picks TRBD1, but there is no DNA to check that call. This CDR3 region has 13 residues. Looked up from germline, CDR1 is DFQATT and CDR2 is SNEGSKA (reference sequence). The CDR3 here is CSAEQGADSPLHF.

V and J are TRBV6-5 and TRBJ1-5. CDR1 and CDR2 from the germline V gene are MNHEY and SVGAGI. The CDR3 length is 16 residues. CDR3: CASSYWPPISNQPQHF.

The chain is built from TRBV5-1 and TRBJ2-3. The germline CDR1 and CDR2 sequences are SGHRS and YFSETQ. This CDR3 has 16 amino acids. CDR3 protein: CASSLAAVTSTDTQYF.

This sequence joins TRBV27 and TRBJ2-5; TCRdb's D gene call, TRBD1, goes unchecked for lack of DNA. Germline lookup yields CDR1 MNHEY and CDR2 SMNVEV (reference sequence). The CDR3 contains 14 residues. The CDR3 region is CASGRPGVKETQYF.

CDR3 protein: CASSDRNRGSAGYNEQFF. The rearrangement links TRBV25-1 to TRBJ2-1; lacking DNA, the TRBD1 call made by TCRdb goes unchecked. The CDR3 contains 18 residues. Germline lookup yields CDR1 MGHDK and CDR2 SYGVNS.

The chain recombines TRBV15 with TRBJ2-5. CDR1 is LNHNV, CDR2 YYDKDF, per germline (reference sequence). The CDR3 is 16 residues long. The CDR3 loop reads CATSRDPKVGRETQYF.

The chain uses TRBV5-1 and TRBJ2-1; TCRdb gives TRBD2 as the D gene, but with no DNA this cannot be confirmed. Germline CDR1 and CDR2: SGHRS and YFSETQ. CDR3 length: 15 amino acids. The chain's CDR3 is CASSLGQGGAHEQFF.

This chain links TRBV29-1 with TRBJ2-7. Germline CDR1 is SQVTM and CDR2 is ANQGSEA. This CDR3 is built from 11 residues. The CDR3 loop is CSVSSSYEQYF.

This CDR3 reads CASSLDRELRFF. The chain uses TRBV5-5 and TRBJ2-1; TCRdb selects TRBD1, and the lack of DNA leaves this call unchecked. In germline, CDR1 is SGHKS, CDR2 YYEKEE (reference sequence). The CDR3 runs to 12 residues.

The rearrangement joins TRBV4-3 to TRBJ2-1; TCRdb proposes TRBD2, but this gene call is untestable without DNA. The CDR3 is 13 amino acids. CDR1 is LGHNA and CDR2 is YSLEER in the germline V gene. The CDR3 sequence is CASSPLGSHEQFF.

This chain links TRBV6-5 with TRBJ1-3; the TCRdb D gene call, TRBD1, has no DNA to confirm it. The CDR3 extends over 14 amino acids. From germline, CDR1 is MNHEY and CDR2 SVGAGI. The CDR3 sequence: CASSYGGLGNTIYF.

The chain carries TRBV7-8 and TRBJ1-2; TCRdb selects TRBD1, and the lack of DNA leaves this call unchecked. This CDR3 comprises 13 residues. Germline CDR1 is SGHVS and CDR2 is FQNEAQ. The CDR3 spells CASSTDRRYGYTF.

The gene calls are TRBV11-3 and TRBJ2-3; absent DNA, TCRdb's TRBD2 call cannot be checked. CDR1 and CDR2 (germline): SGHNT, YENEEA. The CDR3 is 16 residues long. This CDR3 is CASSPPPPDSTDTQYF.

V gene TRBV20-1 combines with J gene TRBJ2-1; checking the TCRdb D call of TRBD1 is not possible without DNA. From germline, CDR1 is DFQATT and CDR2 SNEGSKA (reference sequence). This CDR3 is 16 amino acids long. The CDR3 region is CSARKGSLSSYNEQFF.

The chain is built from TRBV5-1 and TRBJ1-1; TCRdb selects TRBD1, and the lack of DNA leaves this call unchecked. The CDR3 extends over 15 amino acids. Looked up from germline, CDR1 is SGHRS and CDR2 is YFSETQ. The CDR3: CASSLPGQTAAEAFF.

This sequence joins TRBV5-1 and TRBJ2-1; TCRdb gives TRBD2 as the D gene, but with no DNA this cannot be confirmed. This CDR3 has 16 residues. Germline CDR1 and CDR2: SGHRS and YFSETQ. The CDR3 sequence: CASTFSGTPNYNEQFF.

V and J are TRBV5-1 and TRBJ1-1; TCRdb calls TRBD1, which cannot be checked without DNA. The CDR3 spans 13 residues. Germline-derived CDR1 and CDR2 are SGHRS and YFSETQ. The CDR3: CASSDRQFDEAFF.

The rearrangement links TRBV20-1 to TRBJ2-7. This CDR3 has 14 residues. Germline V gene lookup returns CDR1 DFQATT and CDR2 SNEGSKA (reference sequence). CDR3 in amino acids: CSARDQTRSYEQYF.

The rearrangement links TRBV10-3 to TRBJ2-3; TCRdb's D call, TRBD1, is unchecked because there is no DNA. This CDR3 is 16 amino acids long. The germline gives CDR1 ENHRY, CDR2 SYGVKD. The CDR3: CAISGKTGTGLDTQYF.

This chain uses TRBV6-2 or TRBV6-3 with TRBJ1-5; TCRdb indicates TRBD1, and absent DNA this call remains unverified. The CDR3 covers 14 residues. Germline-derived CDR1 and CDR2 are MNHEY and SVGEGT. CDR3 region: CASSYSREDQPQHF.

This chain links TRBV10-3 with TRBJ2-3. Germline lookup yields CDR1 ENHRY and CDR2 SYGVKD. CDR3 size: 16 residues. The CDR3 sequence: CAISESSGTSTDTQYF.